These T cell receptor beta chains were read from a single sample in a study of cytomegalovirus exposure and HLA in healthy donors. Assay: immunoSEQ multiplex PCR; the TCRdb copy retains only in-frame clones and omits some. The repertoire has about 130,000 clones, approximately 87% of them found once; the top ten carry 20%. Input material: PBMCs. The receptors were sampled from a man aged 18-30 years in good health and CMV-seropositive. Both conserved end residues are part of each CDR3. D genes are given only for firm matches. Not all rows give a size; the values are once, few, many and, for expanded clones, a class.

J: TRBJ1-5
size: -
length: 14
D: TRBD1
V: TRBV29-1
DNA: TGCGTCCTCAAGCTAGGGGGCATGGTTCAGCCCCAGCATTTT
CDR3: CVLKLGGMVQPQHF

J: TRBJ2-7
size: -
length: 15
D: TRBD2
V: TRBV30
DNA: TGTGCCTGGAATCTGGGACTAGCGACTCTCTACGAGCAGTACTTC
CDR3: CAWNLGLATLYEQYF

J: TRBJ2-1
size: -
length: 16
D: TRBD2
V: TRBV9
DNA: TGTGCCAGCAGCGTAGTGACTAGCGGGGGGGCCGATGAGCAGTTCTTC
CDR3: CASSVVTSGGADEQFF

J: TRBJ2-2
size: -
length: 19
D: TRBD2
V: TRBV9
DNA: TGTGCCAGCAGCCACGACCCACGAGGTGCGGGGGGGAACACCGGGGAGCTGTTTTTT
CDR3: CASSHDPRGAGGNTGELFF

J: TRBJ1-2
size: -
length: 15
D: TRBD1
V: TRBV7-3
DNA: TGTGCCAGCAGCACCGGGGGGACAGGGAGCTATGGCTACACCTTC
CDR3: CASSTGGTGSYGYTF

J: TRBJ2-5
size: -
length: 14
D: -
V: TRBV14
DNA: TGTGCCAGCAGCCAAGGGCGGGGATTGGAGACCCAGTACTTC
CDR3: CASSQGRGLETQYF

J: TRBJ2-2
size: -
length: 16
D: -
V: TRBV7-6
DNA: TGTGCCAGCAGCTCCCCCGTAGCGGCGAACACCGGGGAGCTGTTTTTT
CDR3: CASSSPVAANTGELFF

J: TRBJ2-7
size: -
length: 15
D: -
V: TRBV7-6
DNA: TGTGCCAGCAGCTTAGGCGGGGTGTTCACCTACGAGCAGTACTTC
CDR3: CASSLGGVFTYEQYF

J: TRBJ2-4
size: -
length: 14
D: TRBD1
V: TRBV2
DNA: TGTGCCAGCAGCCTAGGGGACAGGGGGGACATTCAGTACTTC
CDR3: CASSLGDRGDIQYF

J: TRBJ2-7
size: -
length: 13
D: -
V: TRBV2
DNA: TGTGCCAGCAGCCCTGAGATTTCGTACGAGCAGTACTTC
CDR3: CASSPEISYEQYF

J: TRBJ2-1
size: -
length: 16
D: -
V: TRBV21-1
DNA: TGTGCCAGCAGCACCGTGTTAGCGGGGGGCCCAAATGAGCAGTTCTTC
CDR3: CASSTVLAGGPNEQFF

J: TRBJ2-1
size: -
length: 13
D: -
V: TRBV5-8
DNA: TGTGCCAGCAGCCACAGGGCCTACAATGAGCAGTTCTTC
CDR3: CASSHRAYNEQFF

J: TRBJ2-3
size: -
length: 18
D: -
V: TRBV14
DNA: TGTGCCAGCAGCCAAGATCGGTTTCCAGGAACTAGCACAGATACGCAGTATTTT
CDR3: CASSQDRFPGTSTDTQYF

J: TRBJ2-1
size: -
length: 15
D: TRBD2
V: TRBV29-1
DNA: TGCAGCGTTCGCAGCGGGGGGGCCGGGGTTAATGAGCAGTTCTTC
CDR3: CSVRSGGAGVNEQFF

J: TRBJ1-6
size: -
length: 16
D: -
V: TRBV5-6
DNA: TGTGCCAGCAGCTATGCTTCAAGTAGGGAGAATTCACCCCTCCACTTT
CDR3: CASSYASSRENSPLHF

J: TRBJ2-3
size: once
length: 15
D: -
V: TRBV2
DNA: TGTGCCAGCAGTGATAGGAGGGGTTACACAGATACGCAGTATTTT
CDR3: CASSDRRGYTDTQYF

J: TRBJ2-7
size: -
length: 13
D: -
V: TRBV28
DNA: TGTGCCAGCAGTTTATCCGGAGAGGACGAGCAGTACTTC
CDR3: CASSLSGEDEQYF

J: TRBJ1-1
size: -
length: 15
D: -
V: TRBV19
DNA: TGTGCCAGTAGTCCAGGACACCTTATGAACACTGAAGCTTTCTTT
CDR3: CASSPGHLMNTEAFF

J: TRBJ2-7
size: -
length: 13
D: TRBD1
V: TRBV28
DNA: TGTGCCAGCACCGGGACAGGTGCCTACGAGCAGTACTTC
CDR3: CASTGTGAYEQYF

J: TRBJ1-1
size: -
length: 12
D: -
V: TRBV10-3
DNA: TGTGCCATCAGCCCAGGGATCACTGAAGCTTTCTTT
CDR3: CAISPGITEAFF

J: TRBJ2-1
size: -
length: 14
D: -
V: TRBV5-6
DNA: TGTGCCAGCAGCTATACACAGATTTACAATGAGCAGTTCTTC
CDR3: CASSYTQIYNEQFF

J: TRBJ2-5
size: -
length: 13
D: TRBD1
V: TRBV5-1
DNA: TGCGCCAGCAACTGGACAGGGAGGGAGACCCAGTACTTC
CDR3: CASNWTGRETQYF

J: TRBJ2-7
size: -
length: 12
D: -
V: TRBV14
DNA: TGTGCCAGCAGCCAAGGGAGCAACGAGCAGTACTTC
CDR3: CASSQGSNEQYF

J: TRBJ1-4
size: -
length: 19
D: TRBD1
V: TRBV11-2
DNA: TGTGCCAGCAGTTCATTGGAGGGACAGGGGAGTTTGGAAGATGAAAAACTGTTTTTT
CDR3: CASSSLEGQGSLEDEKLFF

J: TRBJ1-1
size: -
length: 15
D: TRBD1
V: TRBV6-5
DNA: TGTGCCAGCAGGTGGACAGGTCGGGTGAACACTGAAGCTTTCTTT
CDR3: CASRWTGRVNTEAFF

J: TRBJ2-7
size: -
length: 14
D: TRBD1
V: TRBV19
DNA: TGTGCCAGTAGTCCCTGGGACAGTAACTACGAGCAGTACTTC
CDR3: CASSPWDSNYEQYF

J: TRBJ2-3
size: -
length: 15
D: TRBD1
V: TRBV2
DNA: TGTGCCAGCAGGCCAAGACAGGGGATCACAGATACGCAGTATTTT
CDR3: CASRPRQGITDTQYF

J: TRBJ2-7
size: -
length: 13
D: -
V: TRBV10-2
DNA: TGCGCCAGCTTGGAGCCTAACCGGGGGGAGCAGTACTTC
CDR3: CASLEPNRGEQYF

J: TRBJ1-2
size: -
length: 16
D: -
V: TRBV7-8
DNA: TGTGCCAGCAGCTTAGAGTCGGGGGTACCCAGCTATGGCTACACCTTC
CDR3: CASSLESGVPSYGYTF

J: TRBJ2-3
size: -
length: 19
D: TRBD1
V: TRBV5-8
DNA: TGTGCCAGCAGCTTTTTGTTGGGGCACAGGGGAATCATGACAGATACGCAGTATTTT
CDR3: CASSFLLGHRGIMTDTQYF

J: TRBJ1-2
size: -
length: 13
D: TRBD1
V: TRBV15
DNA: TGTGCCACCAGCCCCGGACAGGGAAGGTCCTACACCTTC
CDR3: CATSPGQGRSYTF

J: TRBJ1-5
size: -
length: 18
D: TRBD1
V: TRBV7-9
DNA: TGTGCCAGCAGCTTGGGGACGACGGGACAGAGCTCTAATCAGCCCCAGCATTTT
CDR3: CASSLGTTGQSSNQPQHF

J: TRBJ2-7
size: -
length: 14
D: TRBD1
V: TRBV30
DNA: TGTGCCTGGAGTCGGGGCACAGGGGACTACGAGCAGTACTTC
CDR3: CAWSRGTGDYEQYF

J: TRBJ2-7
size: medium-sized
length: 16
D: -
V: TRBV7-9
DNA: TGTGCCAGCAGCTTAGGTCGGGATGGGCTAACCTACGAGCAGTACTTC
CDR3: CASSLGRDGLTYEQYF

J: TRBJ2-2
size: few
length: 16
D: -
V: TRBV4-2
DNA: TGTGCCAGCAGCCAATTCGGGCCCGGGGAACCCGGGGAGCTGTTTTTT
CDR3: CASSQFGPGEPGELFF

J: TRBJ1-6
size: -
length: 15
D: TRBD1
V: TRBV27
DNA: TGTGCCAGCAGTTTAGGACAGGTCGTTAATTCACCCCTCCACTTT
CDR3: CASSLGQVVNSPLHF

J: TRBJ2-1
size: -
length: 15
D: -
V: TRBV5-1
DNA: TGCGCCAGCAGCTTGGTAGGGGGGGCCTACAATGAGCAGTTCTTC
CDR3: CASSLVGGAYNEQFF

J: TRBJ1-1
size: -
length: 18
D: TRBD1
V: TRBV2
DNA: TGTGCCAGCAGTCTCAGAGCTCGACAGGGTGCGGTGAACACTGAAGCTTTCTTT
CDR3: CASSLRARQGAVNTEAFF

J: TRBJ1-1
size: -
length: 12
D: -
V: TRBV30
DNA: TGTGCCTGGAGTCCAGGGGCGAGAGGAGCTTTCTTT
CDR3: CAWSPGARGAFF

J: TRBJ1-1
size: -
length: 11
D: -
V: TRBV20-1
DNA: TGCAGTGCTAGAGTTTCGGCTGAAGCTTTCTTT
CDR3: CSARVSAEAFF

J: TRBJ1-2
size: -
length: 17
D: TRBD1
V: TRBV18
DNA: TGTGCCAGCTCACCCACCCCCTCCGGGACAGGGGAAAATGGCTACACCTTC
CDR3: CASSPTPSGTGENGYTF

J: TRBJ2-3
size: -
length: 16
D: TRBD1
V: TRBV6-5
DNA: TGTGCCAGCAGTTACTCGGACAGGAGGTGGCTGCAGGCTCAGTATTTT
CDR3: CASSYSDRRWLQAQYF

J: TRBJ1-5
size: -
length: 14
D: TRBD1
V: TRBV19
DNA: TGTGCCAGTAAGGAGACAGGGAACAGTCAGCCCCAGCATTTT
CDR3: CASKETGNSQPQHF

J: TRBJ2-1
size: -
length: 14
D: -
V: TRBV6-1
DNA: TGTGCCATGTCAAAGGGGGGGTATGACAATGAGCAGTTCTTC
CDR3: CAMSKGGYDNEQFF

J: TRBJ1-1
size: -
length: 15
D: -
V: TRBV19
DNA: TGTGCCAGTAGTATCTTCCCCGAGATGAACACTGAAGCTTTCTTT
CDR3: CASSIFPEMNTEAFF

J: TRBJ1-1
size: -
length: 12
D: -
V: TRBV30
DNA: TGTGCCTGGAGCAGGGTGAACACTGAAGCTTTCTTT
CDR3: CAWSRVNTEAFF

J: TRBJ1-2
size: -
length: 15
D: -
V: TRBV28
DNA: TGTGCCAGCACCAAGGACAGTTGGGCTAACTATGGCTACACCTTC
CDR3: CASTKDSWANYGYTF

J: TRBJ2-7
size: many
length: 14
D: TRBD2
V: TRBV30
DNA: TGTGCCTGGAGTGTAGGACTAGTAGAAGACGAGCAGTACTTC
CDR3: CAWSVGLVEDEQYF

J: TRBJ2-3
size: -
length: 14
D: TRBD2
V: TRBV7-3
DNA: TGTGCCAGCAGCTCCGGGACTAGTGCAGATACGCAGTATTTT
CDR3: CASSSGTSADTQYF

J: TRBJ2-3
size: -
length: 15
D: TRBD2
V: TRBV15
DNA: TGTGCCACCAGCCGGTGGGGGGGGTCCACAGATACGCAGTATTTT
CDR3: CATSRWGGSTDTQYF

J: TRBJ2-7
size: -
length: 17
D: TRBD1
V: TRBV5-1
DNA: TGCGCCAGCAGCTTGGCGACAGGGGGTGGCGGCTCCTACGAGCAGTACTTC
CDR3: CASSLATGGGGSYEQYF

J: TRBJ2-7
size: -
length: 14
D: -
V: TRBV19
DNA: TGTGCCAGTAGTGCCCCCCAGGGGCCCTACGAGCAGTACTTC
CDR3: CASSAPQGPYEQYF

J: TRBJ1-2
size: few
length: 14
D: -
V: TRBV9
DNA: TGTGCCAGCAGCCCTTTCACAGGGAGTTATGGCTACACCTTC
CDR3: CASSPFTGSYGYTF

J: TRBJ2-1
size: -
length: 15
D: TRBD2
V: TRBV2
DNA: TGTGCCAGCAGTGAAGGGACTAGCCCAGACAATGAGCAGTTCTTC
CDR3: CASSEGTSPDNEQFF

J: TRBJ1-5
size: -
length: 16
D: TRBD1
V: TRBV4-1
DNA: TGCGCCAGCAGCCGACTAGATGGACAGGGGACTCAGCCCCAGCATTTT
CDR3: CASSRLDGQGTQPQHF

J: TRBJ1-4
size: -
length: 15
D: -
V: TRBV19
DNA: TGTGCCTGTAGCCGACAGGCAGCCACTAATGAAAAACTGTTTTTT
CDR3: CACSRQAATNEKLFF

J: TRBJ1-6
size: -
length: 15
D: TRBD1
V: TRBV10-3
DNA: TGTGCCATCAGTGATCCCGGGACAGGTAATTCACCCCTCCACTTT
CDR3: CAISDPGTGNSPLHF

J: TRBJ2-2
size: -
length: 16
D: TRBD2
V: TRBV7-8
DNA: TGTGCCAGCAGCTTAGAAAGCGGGGGGAACACCGGGGAGCTGTTTTTT
CDR3: CASSLESGGNTGELFF

J: TRBJ2-1
size: -
length: 14
D: -
V: TRBV19
DNA: TGTGCCAGTAGTATAGGGCAGCCAGGGAATGAGCAGTTCTTC
CDR3: CASSIGQPGNEQFF